Listed below are T cell receptor beta chains from one sample, sequenced in a study of CD8 T cells in ankylosing spondylitis. TCRdb itself ran the 5' RACE reads through MiXCR, one entry per CDR3 protein. The repertoire holds about 240,000 distinct CDR3 sequences, with 8% to 9.5% as singletons. The specimen was blood, either unsorted or a sorted T cell fraction (not recorded which). These receptors were taken from a male donor with ankylosing spondylitis or in good health (not recorded which). Each CDR3 is given with its conserved first and last residue.

j_call v_call cdr3_aa
TRBJ1-3 TRBV4-3 CASSDSSGNTIYF
TRBJ2-2 TRBV21-1 CASNLKGHGELFF
TRBJ2-5 TRBV7-9 CASSHTGEQETQYF
TRBJ1-5 TRBV4-3 CASSQDRGVWQPQHF
TRBJ2-1 TRBV5-5 CASSLTGIREPYNEQFF
TRBJ1-6 TRBV12-3/TRBV12-4 CASSLASQPGISPLHF
TRBJ1-4 TRBV12-3/TRBV12-4 CASSGGVNEKLFF
TRBJ2-3 TRBV2 CASSASLAGGRRDTQYF
TRBJ2-7 TRBV28 CASRKTGAYEQYF
TRBJ1-4 TRBV7-3 CARTFRVGEKLFF
TRBJ1-1 TRBV12-3/TRBV12-4 CASTTRGNTEAFF
TRBJ2-2 TRBV12-3/TRBV12-4 CASSPGLAVNTGELFF
TRBJ2-1 TRBV29-1 CSAQGEDGGGEYNEQFF
TRBJ2-1 TRBV12-3/TRBV12-4 CASSGYDRGNDEQFF
TRBJ1-1 TRBV20-1 CSPPGRAQGTEAFF
TRBJ1-1 TRBV20-1 CSAYRGQTEAFF
TRBJ2-7 TRBV7-2 CASSRDDYEQYF
TRBJ1-1 TRBV18 CASSPLRDRGTEAFF
TRBJ1-1 TRBV20-1 CSAPAAGGRYTEAFF
TRBJ2-1 TRBV10-1 CASSEIGSYTEQFF
TRBJ1-1 TRBV5-5 CASSLNFGNTEAFF
TRBJ2-6 TRBV4-2 CASSQEPGSSGANVLTF
TRBJ1-1 TRBV9 CASNDGEWGTEAFF
TRBJ1-6 TRBV4-3 CASSQDRGNNSPLHF
TRBJ1-5 TRBV20-1 CSARGTGVSNQPQHF
TRBJ2-3 TRBV10-3 CAIGGVTGEVDTQYF
TRBJ1-1 TRBV10-3 CAISESFDEAFF
TRBJ2-5 TRBV5-6 CASSSTREGETQYF
TRBJ1-4 TRBV4-3 CASSQGSVGRKLFF
TRBJ2-6 TRBV29-1 CSVAGQESSGANVLTF